The rows below give T cell receptor beta chains drawn from one sample of a study of blood T cell repertoires in COVID-19. Libraries were prepared by immunoSEQ multiplex PCR; TCRdb keeps only in-frame clonotypes and omits some of them. The sample consists of approximately 300,000 clones, 70% to 90% of them appearing once. The sequencing sample was made of PBMCs or T cells enriched from blood (not recorded which). Receptor source: a woman aged 25 to 39 who had recovered from COVID-19. The conserved cysteine and the conserved F or W are not part of the CDR3 here.

cdr3_aa: ASSFDRVGYNEQF
v_call: TRBV28
j_call: TRBJ2-1

cdr3_aa: ASRIAGPQETQY
v_call: TRBV11-2
j_call: TRBJ2-5

cdr3_aa: ASSPSGGPDTQY
v_call: TRBV4-2
j_call: TRBJ2-3

cdr3_aa: ARSRGPNGETQY
v_call: TRBV2
j_call: TRBJ2-5

cdr3_aa: ASSPGQGNAEAF
v_call: TRBV18
j_call: TRBJ1-1

cdr3_aa: ASSLDREKLF
v_call: TRBV5-6
j_call: TRBJ1-4

cdr3_aa: ASSPRSGKETQY
v_call: TRBV18
j_call: TRBJ2-5

cdr3_aa: ASSSRLWGGTGEQY
v_call: TRBV14
j_call: TRBJ2-7

cdr3_aa: ASSKASRGGYNEQF
v_call: TRBV21-1
j_call: TRBJ2-1

cdr3_aa: ASSVQGNEKLF
v_call: TRBV10-2
j_call: TRBJ1-4

cdr3_aa: ASSFKMVRTSGRVNEQF
v_call: TRBV28
j_call: TRBJ2-1

cdr3_aa: ASSLRGGIGGYT
v_call: TRBV28
j_call: TRBJ1-2

cdr3_aa: ACATGNTEAF
v_call: TRBV30
j_call: TRBJ1-1

cdr3_aa: ASSSPPQGVAGELF
v_call: TRBV2
j_call: TRBJ2-2

cdr3_aa: ASSMALAPTDTQY
v_call: TRBV19
j_call: TRBJ2-3